The entry that follows covers one T cell receptor (beta chain) sequence. Antigen unknown. This entry comes from a study of OX40 agonist ivuxolimab in advanced cancers. Turning to the study itself: An anti-OX40 (CD134) antibody with agonistic activity, ivuxolimab, was administered to patients.

The CDR3 consists of 15 residues. Germline V gene sequence: CDR1 SGDLS, CDR2 YYNGEE. The V end lost 2 bases, the J end lost 4 bases, and 15 bases lay between the germline ends. Study results and caveats: Those patients achieving a partial response at 0.1-3.0 mg/kg showed among the lowest clonal expansion. Some nonresponders likewise displayed low normalized T-cell clonal expansion.

The method was immunoSEQ multiplex PCR; TCRdb's version includes in-frame clones alone and lacks a portion of them. The sample has 70,000 or so clones, 87% seen once. V usage is TRBV9 and J usage is TRBJ2-5; unclear D gene. The sequenced sample was CD4+ or CD8+ T cells sorted from blood, obtained in a trial of the OX40 agonist ivuxolimab. This clonotype was obtained from an adult with an advanced solid tumor such as melanoma, head and neck, liver or kidney cancer. CDR3 region: CASSVGSARAETQYF. The DNA for the CDR3 is TGTGCCAGCAGCGTCGGGTCCGCCCGGGCAGAGACCCAGTACTTC.